The source of this T cell receptor beta chain is a study of CD8 T cell repertoires and HIV-1 epitope variants. The V and J ends lost 7 bases and 8 bases, in that order; junction bases with no gene match: 9. Germline values: CDR1 LNHDA, CDR2 SQIVND (reference sequence). CDR3 size: 13 residues. Worth noting for this clone: Its antigen is not known.

On the immunoSEQ platform, TCR beta CDR3s were sequenced at survey depth. Sequencing was performed with immunoSEQ multiplex PCR; in TCRdb, only in-frame clones are kept and a portion is missing. The table has about 5,600 clones, roughly 60% seen once. This sequence was found in a male donor with HIV. The rearrangement uses TRBV19 and TRBJ1-1, with TRBD1 matching over 8 bases. Sample: cultured CD8+ T cells derived from PBMCs. In DNA form, the CDR3 reads TGTGCCAGTACCGGGACAGGAGCATCCGAAGCTTTCTTT. Amino acid sequence: CASTGTGASEAFF.